Below, one TCR beta chain is given with its context. What it binds is not known. The trim removed 1 base at V and 2 bases at J, leaving 7 bases unmatched. CDR1 KGHSH and CDR2 LQKENI come from the germline V gene. The CDR3 covers 17 residues. This sample was included in a study of T cell responses to AZD1222 COVID-19 vaccine. Study at large: Second doses that came at about 4 or about 12 weeks were put together.

General study findings and limits: Of spike-specific TCRs, nearly half reportedly target regions left unmutated in variants. Most donors were white British and more were female, and clonal diversity was possibly underestimated. Spike-specific TCR breadth and depth grew following two AZD1222 doses.

Assay used: immunoSEQ multiplex PCR; TCRdb lists only in-frame clones, some missing. The table has more than 90,000 clones, roughly 84% seen once. The J gene is TRBJ2-2, the V gene TRBV18; 7 nucleotides align to TRBD2. This TCR was sampled from an adult in good health. The material was peripheral blood, obtained on day 0 of AZD1222 vaccination. The CDR3 DNA sequence: TGTGCCAGCTCACCACGGGCGGGAGATACCAACACCGGGGAGCTGTTTTTT. This translates into CASSPRAGDTNTGELFF.